The rows below give T cell receptor beta chains drawn from one sample of a study of blood T cell repertoires in COVID-19. The assay was immunoSEQ multiplex PCR, and TCRdb's table has in-frame clones only and misses some. Of 230,000 or so clones in the sample, 84% were seen once. The sample taken for sequencing was peripheral blood. The origin of the receptors is a man aged 45-60 years with active or convalescent COVID-19. CDR3s include the opening cysteine and the closing phenylalanine or tryptophan. A D gene is named only where the DNA matches it firmly. Size is stated for part of the rows, as once, few or many counts, or as a class when the clone is expanded.

d_call | j_call | clone_size | v_call | cdr3_nt | cdr3_aa
TRBD2 | TRBJ2-7 | - | TRBV3-1/TRBV3-2 | TGTGCCAGCAGCCAAGGTACTAGCGGGGGCTTCTACGAGCAGTACTTC | CASSQGTSGGFYEQYF
TRBD1 | TRBJ2-5 | - | TRBV25-1 | TGTGCCAGCAGTGAATATGTGGGGACAGGTTTACAAGAGACCCAGTACTTC | CASSEYVGTGLQETQYF
- | TRBJ2-7 | - | TRBV5-6 | TGTGCCAGCAACTCCCTGGGGAGACTAAACTACGAGCAGTACTTC | CASNSLGRLNYEQYF
TRBD2 | TRBJ2-5 | once | TRBV19 | TGTGCGTCCACCCAGGGACTAGCGGGGGACTTCCAAGAGACCCAGTACTTC | CASTQGLAGDFQETQYF
TRBD1 | TRBJ2-7 | medium-sized | TRBV4-2 | TGTGCCAGCAGCCAAGGAGTTGGGGACAGGAGCTACGAGCAGTACTTC | CASSQGVGDRSYEQYF
TRBD1 | TRBJ1-5 | - | TRBV30 | TGTGCCTCCTCCCGGGGACAGGGGAGTCCCCAGCATTTT | CASSRGQGSPQHF
- | TRBJ2-1 | - | TRBV30 | TGTGCCTGGAATAAGGACAACTCCTACAATGAGCAGTTCTTC | CAWNKDNSYNEQFF
- | TRBJ1-2 | - | TRBV30 | TGTGCCTGGAGTGATGCAGCCGAGGGAGGCTACACCTTC | CAWSDAAEGGYTF
- | TRBJ1-2 | once | TRBV7-8 | TGTGCCAGCAGCTACAACGAGGGTATGGGCGGCTACACCTTC | CASSYNEGMGGYTF
TRBD1 | TRBJ2-1 | - | TRBV5-1 | TGCGCCAGCAGCTCCCCGGGACAGACAACCATGCGAAATGAGCAGTTCTTC | CASSSPGQTTMRNEQFF
- | TRBJ1-5 | few | TRBV28 | TGTGCCAGCACTAAAAATCAGCCCCAGCATTTT | CASTKNQPQHF
TRBD2 | TRBJ2-7 | - | TRBV30 | TGTGCCTGGACGGGGGGGACAGAGCAGTACTTC | CAWTGGTEQYF
- | TRBJ2-3 | - | TRBV6-6 | TGTGCCAGCAGTTACGTCGGGGTACTCTCTGATACGCAGTATTTT | CASSYVGVLSDTQYF
- | TRBJ1-2 | - | TRBV29-1 | TGCAGCGTTGAAGAGGGAGGTTATGGCTACACCTTC | CSVEEGGYGYTF
TRBD1 | TRBJ2-7 | few | TRBV5-6 | TGTGCCAGCAGCCCTCCGGGACAGGGGACCTACGAGCAGTACTTC | CASSPPGQGTYEQYF
TRBD1 | TRBJ2-7 | many | TRBV5-1 | TGCGCCAGCAGCTTGGCGCCGGAAAGACAGGGGTACGAGCAGTACTTC | CASSLAPERQGYEQYF
TRBD2 | TRBJ2-1 | - | TRBV28 | TGTGCCAGCAGGGGGGGGAATGAGCAGTTCTTC | CASRGGNEQFF
- | TRBJ1-4 | - | TRBV5-4 | TGTGCCAGCAGCTTAGGCAGGGCGGCTAATGAAAAACTGTTTTTT | CASSLGRAANEKLFF
- | TRBJ1-1 | - | TRBV5-5 | TGTGCCAGCAGCTTGTCCCAGAACACTGAAGCTTTCTTT | CASSLSQNTEAFF
TRBD1 | TRBJ1-6 | - | TRBV6-5 | TGTGCCAGCAGTTATGACAGGGGAGGGTCACCCCTCCACTTT | CASSYDRGGSPLHF
TRBD1 | TRBJ1-1 | - | TRBV9 | TGTGCCAGCAGCGTAGTGCAGGGGGCCCCTGAAGCTTTCTTT | CASSVVQGAPEAFF
- | TRBJ2-3 | - | TRBV6-5 | TGTGCCAGCAGTTACTCGTATAGAGATACGCAGTATTTT | CASSYSYRDTQYF
- | TRBJ2-5 | few | TRBV19 | TGTGCCAGTAGTAACGCGGAGACCCAGTACTTC | CASSNAETQYF
TRBD1 | TRBJ1-2 | few | TRBV5-4 | TGTGCCAGCAGCTTCGGACAGGGCGTCAATGGCTACACCTTC | CASSFGQGVNGYTF
- | TRBJ1-4 | - | TRBV14 | TGTGCCAGCAGCCACATCTCCGGTAATGAAAAACTGTTTTTT | CASSHISGNEKLFF
- | TRBJ1-2 | - | TRBV19 | TGTGCCAGTAGTATAATACAGCCCTCGGATGGCTACACCTTC | CASSIIQPSDGYTF
- | TRBJ1-3 | - | TRBV19 | TGTGCCAGTACTCCGACGGTGAGAGGCGGAAACACCATATATTTT | CASTPTVRGGNTIYF
- | TRBJ2-3 | - | TRBV30 | TGTGCCTGGAGTTCTAACCCAGATACGCAGTATTTT | CAWSSNPDTQYF
- | TRBJ2-5 | - | TRBV18 | TGTGCCAGCTCATCATCCTACCAGGGTCCTCAAGAGACCCAGTACTTC | CASSSSYQGPQETQYF
- | TRBJ1-1 | - | TRBV2 | TGTGCCAGCGGAAACGGACAGCTGAACACTGAAGCTTTCTTT | CASGNGQLNTEAFF
- | TRBJ2-7 | - | TRBV27 | TGTGCCAGCAGCTCCACAGGGTTGCCCTACGAGCAGTACTTC | CASSSTGLPYEQYF
- | TRBJ1-2 | few | TRBV6-5 | TGTGCCAGCACCACGGGGGGAGTGATCGAAGGCTACACCTTC | CASTTGGVIEGYTF
TRBD1 | TRBJ2-2 | - | TRBV10-3 | TGTGCCATCAGTGGGACAGGGCGGGACACCGGGGAGCTGTTTTTT | CAISGTGRDTGELFF
TRBD1 | TRBJ1-1 | - | TRBV15 | TGTGCCACCAGCAGGACAGGGGGCACTGAAGCTTTCTTT | CATSRTGGTEAFF
- | TRBJ1-1 | - | TRBV20-1 | TGCAGTGCTCCCGACTACACTGAAGCTTTCTTT | CSAPDYTEAFF
TRBD2 | TRBJ2-1 | - | TRBV6-5 | TGTGCCAGCAGTTTAGCGGGGGGGCCTAACAATGAGCAGTTCTTC | CASSLAGGPNNEQFF
- | TRBJ1-6 | - | TRBV30 | TGTGCCTCCATCGACAGGTCTAACTCACCCCTCCACTTT | CASIDRSNSPLHF
TRBD1 | TRBJ1-2 | - | TRBV30 | TGTGCCTGGACCCGGACAGGGTCAAACTATGGCTACACCTTC | CAWTRTGSNYGYTF
- | TRBJ1-5 | few | TRBV27 | TGTGCCAGCAGCCCGGGGGGGAACAATCAGCCCCAGCATTTT | CASSPGGNNQPQHF
TRBD1 | TRBJ1-1 | - | TRBV7-2 | TGTGCCAGCAGCCTACAGGGGCTTCGCACTGAAGCTTTCTTT | CASSLQGLRTEAFF
- | TRBJ2-1 | - | TRBV2 | TGTGCCAGCAGTGAAGGTGGAGGGAGGACCTACAATGAGCAGTTCTTC | CASSEGGGRTYNEQFF
TRBD2 | TRBJ2-5 | - | TRBV30 | TGTGCCTGGAGCCTAGCGGTTGGGGGGACCCAGTACTTC | CAWSLAVGGTQYF
- | TRBJ2-7 | - | TRBV10-3 | TGTGCCATCAGTGAGTCACAAAAATACGAGCAGTACTTC | CAISESQKYEQYF
- | TRBJ2-3 | - | TRBV24-1 | TGTGCCACCAGTGAAACCCAGAGCGGTAGCACAGATACGCAGTATTTT | CATSETQSGSTDTQYF
- | TRBJ1-5 | once | TRBV28 | TGTGCCAGCAGTTTAGAGGCGCGCTCGAGGCCCCAGCATTTT | CASSLEARSRPQHF
TRBD2 | TRBJ2-5 | - | TRBV13 | TGTGCCAGCAGCTTAATCGGGGGGAGCCAAGAGACCCAGTACTTC | CASSLIGGSQETQYF
TRBD2 | TRBJ2-3 | - | TRBV7-2 | TGTGCCAGCAGCTCCCCCGGGACTAGCGGGGAGGCAGATACGCAGTATTTT | CASSSPGTSGEADTQYF
TRBD1 | TRBJ2-3 | - | TRBV6-5 | TGTGCCAGCAGGAAAACAGGGGCGGTTGCAGATACGCAGTATTTT | CASRKTGAVADTQYF
TRBD2 | TRBJ2-7 | - | TRBV7-2 | TGTGCCAGCAGCTTATGGCTAGCGGGGGGGTTAGAGCAGTACTTC | CASSLWLAGGLEQYF
TRBD1 | TRBJ2-3 | - | TRBV18 | TGTGCCAGCTCACCACAAGCGACAGGGACAGATACGCAGTATTTT | CASSPQATGTDTQYF
- | TRBJ1-2 | once | TRBV2 | TGTGCCAGCACCTACAGGGACGGTAATGGCTACACCTTC | CASTYRDGNGYTF
- | TRBJ1-6 | few | TRBV7-9 | TGTGCCAGCAGCTCCGATCGAGGGTCCTATAATTCACCCCTCCACTTT | CASSSDRGSYNSPLHF
TRBD1 | TRBJ1-4 | once | TRBV5-1 | TGCGCCAGCAGCTCGCCGGGACAGGGGTCGGGGTTGGATGAAAAACTGTTTTTT | CASSSPGQGSGLDEKLFF
- | TRBJ2-1 | - | TRBV2 | TGTGCCAGCAGTCCGCGGGGGCCCTCCTACAATGAGCAGTTCTTC | CASSPRGPSYNEQFF
- | TRBJ2-2 | - | TRBV5-1 | TGCGCCAGCAGCTTTACGGGTAACACCGGGGAGCTGTTTTTT | CASSFTGNTGELFF
- | TRBJ2-5 | - | TRBV7-9 | TGTGCCAGCAGCTTAGGAGTAGAAGAGACCCAGTACTTC | CASSLGVEETQYF
- | TRBJ2-1 | - | TRBV5-1 | TGCGCCAGCAGCTCACTGACAAGGCTGGATGGTGAGCAGTTCTTC | CASSSLTRLDGEQFF